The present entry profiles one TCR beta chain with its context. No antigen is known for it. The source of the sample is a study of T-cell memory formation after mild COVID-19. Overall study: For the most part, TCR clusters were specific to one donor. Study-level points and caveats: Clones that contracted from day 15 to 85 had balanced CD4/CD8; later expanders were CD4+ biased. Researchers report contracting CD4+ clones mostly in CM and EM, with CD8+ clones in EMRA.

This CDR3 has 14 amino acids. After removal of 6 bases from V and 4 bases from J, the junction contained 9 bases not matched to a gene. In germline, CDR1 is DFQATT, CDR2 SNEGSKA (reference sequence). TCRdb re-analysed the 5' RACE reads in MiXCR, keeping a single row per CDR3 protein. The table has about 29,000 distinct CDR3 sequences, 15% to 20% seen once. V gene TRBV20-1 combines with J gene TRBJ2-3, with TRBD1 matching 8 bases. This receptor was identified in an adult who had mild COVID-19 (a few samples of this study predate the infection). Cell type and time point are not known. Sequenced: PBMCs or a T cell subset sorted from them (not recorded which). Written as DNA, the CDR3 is TGCAGTGCCTCCGGACAGGGTAGTTCAGATACGCAGTATTTT. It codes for CSASGQGSSDTQYF.